Each of the 3 T cell receptor beta chains below was sequenced from the same sample in a study of CD8 T cells in ankylosing spondylitis. TCRdb processed the 5' RACE reads anew with MiXCR; each CDR3 protein has one entry. This table has some 130,000 distinct CDR3 sequences, 12% to 15% appearing once. Specimen: blood, either unsorted or a sorted T cell fraction (not recorded which). These TCRs come from a female donor with ankylosing spondylitis or in good health (not recorded which).

This clonotype was found a few times. The rearrangement uses TRBV24-1 and TRBJ2-3; 10 bases match TRBD2. Trimming cost V 5 bases and J 2 bases; bases outside gene matches: 18. Germline values: CDR1 KGHDR, CDR2 SFDVKD. The CDR3 length is 20 residues. Here the CDR3 reads CATSVWEVQTSGAITDTQYF. CDR3 coding DNA: TGTGCCACCAGTGTCTGGGAGGTTCAAACTAGCGGGGCCATCACAGATACGCAGTATTTT.

Notes on this clonotype: The junction does not match germline at one end; this may be a read error. The chain uses TRBV7-7 and TRBJ2-5, with TRBD1 as a possible D gene (6 bases). Germline loops: CDR1 SSHAT, CDR2 FNYEAQ (reference sequence). There are 15 residues in the CDR3. The CDR3 sequence: CASSPRWGLIETQYF. CDR3 in DNA: TGTGCTAGCAGCCCCCGATGGGGGCTTATCGAGACCCAGTACTTC.

This clonotype was counted many times. The rearrangement uses TRBV5-1 and TRBJ2-3, with TRBD1 matching 9 bases. The J segment lost 1 base and the V segment lost 0 bases, leaving 6 bases of the junction unmatched. Germline assignment: CDR1 SGHRS and CDR2 YFSETQ. This CDR3 is 17 amino acids long. As DNA, the CDR3 is TGCGCCAGCAGCTTGGCTTGGACAGGGGACGGCACAGATACGCAGTATTTT. It is translated as CASSLAWTGDGTDTQYF.